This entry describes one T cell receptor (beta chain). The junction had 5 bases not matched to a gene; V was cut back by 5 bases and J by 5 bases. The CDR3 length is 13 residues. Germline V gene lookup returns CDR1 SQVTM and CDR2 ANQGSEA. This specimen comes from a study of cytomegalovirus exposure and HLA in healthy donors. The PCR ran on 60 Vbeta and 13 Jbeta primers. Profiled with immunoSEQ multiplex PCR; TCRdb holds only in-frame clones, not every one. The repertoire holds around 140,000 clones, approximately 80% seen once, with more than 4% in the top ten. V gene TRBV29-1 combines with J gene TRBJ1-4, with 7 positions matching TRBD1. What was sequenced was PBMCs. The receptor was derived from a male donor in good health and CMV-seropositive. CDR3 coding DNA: TGCAGCGTTCTTGGCAGGGGGAATGAAAAACTGTTTTTT. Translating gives CSVLGRGNEKLFF.